Listed here is a single T cell receptor (beta chain). Its antigen remains unidentified. The record originates from a study of monozygotic twins with inflammatory bowel disease. Broader study findings: Clonotype sharing was lower in IBD patients than healthy twins, most markedly with disease activity.

Used for each TCR library was 3,000 to 3,500 ng of total RNA. Template switching introduced UMIs that contain a 6-nucleotide sample barcode. No DNA is given; TCRdb re-called the 5' RACE reads and lists each CDR3 protein once. This sample contains approximately 390,000 distinct CDR3 sequences. This CDR3 is built from 18 residues. CDR1 LGHNA and CDR2 YSLEER come from the germline V gene. Sequenced: blood. This TCR came from a human donor with ulcerative colitis or Crohn's disease, or a healthy co-twin of an affected twin (not recorded which). The chain recombines TRBV4-3 with TRBJ1-1. The CDR3 spells CASSQVGSGGLASVEAFF.